This TCR beta chain was observed in a study of blood T cell repertoires in COVID-19. Assay: immunoSEQ multiplex PCR; the TCRdb copy retains only in-frame clones and omits some. The repertoire holds over 45,000 clones, with over 85% as singletons. There are 13 residues in the CDR3. Germline-derived CDR1 and CDR2 are SEHNR and FQNEAQ (reference sequence). Trimming removed 1 base from V and 7 bases from J, with 10 bases in between. Sequenced: peripheral blood. J is TRBJ1-2 and V is TRBV7-9; TRBD1 might be the D (6 bases). This TCR derives from a woman older than 75 with acute or convalescent COVID-19. In DNA, the CDR3 is TGTGCCAGCAGCTTAGAACAGGGTTTTGGCTACACCTTC. It is translated as CASSLEQGFGYTF. Filled out from reference TRBV7-9 and TRBJ1-2, the complete variable domain reads DTGVSQNPRHKITKRGQNVTFRCDPISEHNRLYWYRQTLGQGPEFLTYFQNEAQLEKSRLLSDRFSAERPKGSFSTLEIQRTEQGDSAMYLCASSLEQGFGYTFGSGTRLTVV.